The rows below give T cell receptor beta chains drawn from one sample of a study of T cell responses to AZD1222 COVID-19 vaccine. The assay was immunoSEQ multiplex PCR, and TCRdb's table has in-frame clones only and misses some. This table holds under 130,000 clones, roughly 90% found once. Source: peripheral blood, taken on day 0 of AZD1222 vaccination. The receptors were gathered from an adult in good health. CDR3s include the opening cysteine and the closing phenylalanine or tryptophan. Each record gives: D gene, clone size, J gene, V gene, CDR3 protein, CDR3 DNA. The D gene is left open where the match is weak. The size field is filled for only some rows; it gives once, few, many or a size class.

TRBD2	.	TRBJ2-1	TRBV6-2/TRBV6-3	CASSPGLGDYNEQFF	TGTGCCAGCAGTCCGGGACTAGGGGACTACAATGAGCAGTTCTTC
.	.	TRBJ1-2	TRBV9	CASSVGPSEINYGYTF	TGTGCCAGCAGCGTAGGACCTTCGGAAATTAACTATGGCTACACCTTC
TRBD2	.	TRBJ2-1	TRBV6-4	CASSSLAGSNEQFF	TGTGCCAGCAGCTCACTAGCGGGTAGTAATGAGCAGTTCTTC
.	.	TRBJ1-1	TRBV14	CASSTRGALNTEAFF	TGTGCCAGCAGCACCCGGGGAGCTTTAAACACTGAAGCTTTCTTT
TRBD1	.	TRBJ2-7	TRBV10-3	CAISEGQGGEQYF	TGTGCCATCAGTGAAGGACAGGGGGGCGAGCAGTACTTC
.	.	TRBJ1-3	TRBV18	CASSPTPSGNTIYF	TGTGCCAGCTCACCAACCCCCTCTGGAAACACCATATATTTT
.	.	TRBJ2-7	TRBV29-1	CSVEGRGESEQYF	TGCAGCGTTGAAGGGCGGGGTGAGTCTGAGCAGTACTTC
.	.	TRBJ2-7	TRBV2	CASSDSGTYSYEQYF	TGTGCCAGCAGTGATTCTGGGACGTACTCCTACGAGCAGTACTTC
TRBD2	.	TRBJ2-2	TRBV7-9	CASSALAGGYTGELFF	TGTGCCAGCAGCGCGTTAGCGGGAGGATACACCGGGGAGCTGTTTTTT
TRBD2	.	TRBJ2-2	TRBV7-2	CASSLSSGPSGPTQGELFF	TGTGCCAGCAGCTTGTCTAGCGGACCCAGTGGGCCTACGCAAGGGGAGCTGTTTTTT
TRBD1	.	TRBJ2-1	TRBV27	CASSLGQGRNNEQFF	TGTGCCAGCAGTTTGGGACAGGGGAGGAACAATGAGCAGTTCTTC
.	.	TRBJ1-6	TRBV28	CASSPQRGNSPLHF	TGTGCCAGCAGCCCCCAGAGGGGCAATTCACCCCTCCACTTT
TRBD2	.	TRBJ2-7	TRBV11-2	CASSLGERGRGEQYF	TGTGCCAGCAGCTTAGGGGAGCGAGGGAGGGGCGAGCAGTACTTC
.	once	TRBJ1-2	TRBV12-3/TRBV12-4	CAARRGGMDGYTF	TGTGCCGCGAGAAGGGGGGGAATGGATGGCTACACCTTC
TRBD2	once	TRBJ2-7	TRBV20-1	CSASDLAGVNSYEQYF	TGCAGTGCTAGTGATCTAGCGGGAGTTAACTCCTACGAGCAGTACTTC
.	.	TRBJ1-2	TRBV5-1	CASSFGQNYGYTF	TGCGCCAGCAGCTTTGGGCAGAACTATGGCTACACCTTC
TRBD1	once	TRBJ2-4	TRBV28	CASSGQGVRSLAKNIQYF	TGTGCCAGCAGTGGACAGGGCGTTAGGTCTTTGGCCAAAAACATTCAGTACTTC
.	.	TRBJ2-7	TRBV14	CASSPSLYYEQYF	TGTGCCAGCAGCCCCTCATTATACTACGAGCAGTACTTC
.	.	TRBJ2-7	TRBV3-1/TRBV3-2	CASSQDAGEQYF	TGTGCCAGCAGCCAAGACGCCGGCGAGCAGTACTTC
TRBD1	few	TRBJ1-4	TRBV6-4	CASSATGNEKLFF	TGTGCCAGCAGTGCGACAGGGAATGAAAAACTGTTTTTT
TRBD1	once	TRBJ1-5	TRBV6-1	CASSDAQGDQPQHF	TGTGCCAGCAGTGATGCGCAGGGGGACCAGCCCCAGCATTTT
.	once	TRBJ1-2	TRBV15	CATSRAVIGIGGYTF	TGTGCCACCAGCAGAGCGGTAATAGGGATTGGCGGCTACACCTTC
.	.	TRBJ2-7	TRBV7-9	CASSLAGGPSEQYF	TGTGCCAGCAGCTTAGCGGGGGGGCCCAGCGAGCAGTACTTC
.	.	TRBJ1-5	TRBV15	CATSRQDSNQPQHF	TGTGCCACCAGCAGACAAGATAGCAATCAGCCCCAGCATTTT
TRBD1	.	TRBJ2-7	TRBV6-5	CASSYSGQGTYEQYF	TGTGCCAGCAGTTACTCCGGACAGGGCACCTACGAGCAGTACTTC
.	.	TRBJ2-7	TRBV4-3	CASSQDRGRPAEQYF	TGCGCCAGCAGCCAAGACCGGGGGCGTCCCGCCGAGCAGTACTTC
TRBD2	.	TRBJ2-7	TRBV13	CASSGPSGPSSYEQYF	TGTGCCAGCAGCGGGCCTAGCGGGCCTAGCTCCTACGAGCAGTACTTC
.	.	TRBJ1-2	TRBV10-2	CASSESLVYGYTF	TGCGCCAGCAGTGAGTCGCTGGTCTATGGCTACACCTTC
TRBD2	.	TRBJ2-7	TRBV19	CASSSGGGRHYEQYF	TGTGCCAGTAGTTCCGGGGGGGGCAGACACTACGAGCAGTACTTC
.	.	TRBJ2-3	TRBV9	CASSAGTDTQYF	TGTGCCAGCAGCGCCGGCACAGATACGCAGTATTTT
.	.	TRBJ2-1	TRBV14	CASSQPGPWNEQFF	TGTGCCAGCAGCCAGCCGGGACCATGGAATGAGCAGTTCTTC
TRBD1	once	TRBJ2-1	TRBV3-1/TRBV3-2	CASRNRGSYNEQFF	TGTGCCAGCAGAAACAGGGGGTCATACAATGAGCAGTTCTTC
.	.	TRBJ2-2	TRBV6-5	CASTLWEGATGELFF	TGTGCCAGCACTCTCTGGGAGGGGGCGACCGGGGAGCTGTTTTTT
.	.	TRBJ1-6	TRBV6-6	CASSPKSDSPYNSPLHF	TGTGCCAGCAGTCCAAAGTCGGATTCTCCCTATAATTCACCCCTCCACTTT
.	.	TRBJ1-1	TRBV20-1	CSARELREAFF	TGCAGTGCTAGGGAACTGAGGGAAGCTTTCTTT
.	.	TRBJ1-6	TRBV2	CASTEQGSHNSPLHF	TGTGCCAGCACTGAGCAGGGGAGTCATAATTCACCCCTCCACTTT
.	.	TRBJ1-4	TRBV9	CASSAGTMREKLFF	TGTGCCAGCAGCGCCGGGACTATGAGGGAAAAACTGTTTTTT
TRBD2	.	TRBJ2-5	TRBV2	CASTMGLARETQYF	TGTGCCAGCACCATGGGACTAGCTCGTGAGACCCAGTACTTC
.	.	TRBJ1-1	TRBV2	CASSELGGWNTEAFF	TGTGCCAGCAGTGAGCTCGGCGGATGGAACACTGAAGCTTTCTTT
.	.	TRBJ2-1	TRBV5-1	CASIEWTGSYNEQFF	TGCGCCAGCATTGAGTGGACGGGGTCCTACAATGAGCAGTTCTTC
.	.	TRBJ1-4	TRBV28	CASSRTREEKLFF	TGTGCCAGCAGCCGGACCAGGGAGGAAAAACTGTTTTTT
.	many	TRBJ1-1	TRBV7-6	CASSAYAQATNPNTEAFF	TGTGCCAGCTCAGCTTATGCCCAGGCAACAAATCCCAACACTGAAGCTTTCTTT
.	.	TRBJ2-7	TRBV11-3	CASSRRAGDREQYF	TGTGCCAGCAGTAGGAGAGCAGGGGACCGGGAGCAGTACTTC
TRBD2	once	TRBJ2-1	TRBV5-6	CASSGTSGGDYNEQFF	TGTGCCAGCAGCGGGACTAGCGGGGGGGACTACAATGAGCAGTTCTTC
.	once	TRBJ1-5	TRBV2	CASRRDVNQPQHF	TGTGCCAGCAGAAGGGACGTAAATCAGCCCCAGCATTTT
.	once	TRBJ2-5	TRBV7-2	CASSLRRDAETQYF	TGTGCCAGCAGCTTGCGCCGGGACGCAGAGACCCAGTACTTC